This T cell receptor beta chain was recovered during a study of CD8 T cells in Susac syndrome. Whole-study results and caveats: Total CD8+ repertoires held approximately 15 Susac-specific public clones, while CD8+ TEMRA repertoires held a few.

After extraction with the RNeasy kit, roughly 0.5 to 1 ug of the RNA was reverse transcribed using random hexamers. Each CDR3 protein is one row after TCRdb ran MiXCR on the immunoSEQ multiplex PCR reads. There are about 110,000 distinct CDR3 sequences in the sample; roughly 94% occur only once, and 0.4% to 0.5% lies in the top ten. Trimming removed 0 bases from V and 6 bases from J; junction bases left unmatched: 4. Looked up from germline, CDR1 is LNHNV and CDR2 is YYDKDF (reference sequence). This CDR3 is built from 15 residues. In the case of this clonotype: The antigen is not known.

Specimen: CD8+ T cells from PBMCs. This sequence originates from a human donor with Susac syndrome. The chain uses TRBV15 and TRBJ1-5, with TRBD1 matching 8 bases. CDR3 in DNA: TGTGCCACCAGCAGAGATCGGGGGACAGGTCAGCCCCAGCATTTT. Translated, it gives CATSRDRGTGQPQHF. Based on the CDR3 plus reference TRBV15 and TRBJ1-5, the full variable domain is DAMVIQNPRYQVTQFGKPVTLSCSQTLNHNVMYWYQQKSSQAPKLLFHYYDKDFNNEADTPDNFQSRRPNTSFCFLDIRSPGLGDTAMYLCATSRDRGTGQPQHFGDGTRLSIL.